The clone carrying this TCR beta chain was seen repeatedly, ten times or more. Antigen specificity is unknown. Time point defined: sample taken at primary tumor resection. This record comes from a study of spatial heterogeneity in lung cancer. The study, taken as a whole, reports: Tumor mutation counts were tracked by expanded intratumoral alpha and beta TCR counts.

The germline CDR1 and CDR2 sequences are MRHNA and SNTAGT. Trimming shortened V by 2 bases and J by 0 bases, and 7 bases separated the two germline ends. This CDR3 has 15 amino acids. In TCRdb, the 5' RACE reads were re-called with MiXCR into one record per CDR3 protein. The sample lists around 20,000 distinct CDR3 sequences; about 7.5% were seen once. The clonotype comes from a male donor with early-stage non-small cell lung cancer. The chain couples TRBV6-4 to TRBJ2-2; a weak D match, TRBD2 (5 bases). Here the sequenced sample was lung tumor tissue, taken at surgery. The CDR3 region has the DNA TGTGCCAGCAGTGACACAGCGGCGAACACCGGGGAGCTGTTTTTT. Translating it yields CASSDTAANTGELFF.